This is a list of T cell receptor beta chains from one sample in a study of shared T cell receptors in the human thymus. Sequenced by immunoSEQ multiplex PCR; TCRdb stores in-frame clones only, minus some. The sample has hundreds of thousands of clones, 78% seen once. These data also featured in a second study, about human thymus T cells.

Sequenced input: thymocytes. The receptors derive from a boy younger than two with a congenital heart defect. Both conserved end residues are part of each CDR3. A D gene is named only where the DNA matches it firmly. Part of the rows lack a size; the others show once, few, many or a class for expanded clones.

v_gene	j_gene	d_gene	abundance	CDR3aa	CDR3nt
TRBV6-5	TRBJ2-7	TRBD2	.	CASRNAGGHEQYF	TGTGCCAGCAGGAATGCGGGAGGGCACGAGCAGTACTTC
TRBV25-1	TRBJ2-3	TRBD1	.	CASSELGRGNADTQYF	TGTGCCAGCAGTGAATTAGGCAGGGGGAATGCAGATACGCAGTATTTT
TRBV19	TRBJ2-5	.	few	CASSIAPEGTQYF	TGTGCCAGTAGTATAGCCCCCGAGGGGACCCAGTACTTC
TRBV7-2	TRBJ1-2	.	.	CASNPSYTF	TGTGCCAGCAATCCTAGCTACACCTTC
TRBV27	TRBJ1-5	.	.	CASSLGRTDQPQHF	TGTGCCAGCAGTTTGGGCAGAACAGATCAGCCCCAGCATTTT
TRBV14	TRBJ2-7	.	.	CASSQGKGGSTTPYEQYF	TGTGCCAGCAGCCAAGGGAAGGGTGGGAGTACTACCCCCTACGAGCAGTACTTC
TRBV27	TRBJ2-7	.	.	CASSLRGIGHEQYF	TGTGCCAGCAGTTTACGGGGGATAGGCCACGAGCAGTACTTC
TRBV5-4	TRBJ1-1	.	.	CASSPEWGVGDTEAFF	TGTGCCAGCAGCCCCGAGTGGGGGGTGGGGGACACTGAAGCTTTCTTT
TRBV7-9	TRBJ2-7	.	.	CASSLYRSISYEQYF	TGTGCCAGCAGCTTATACAGGAGCATCTCCTACGAGCAGTACTTC
TRBV7-8	TRBJ2-1	.	.	CASSLALLLLRQCSSYNEQFF	TGTGCCAGCAGCTTAGCCCTTTTGTTGCTTAGACAGTGCAGCTCCTACAATGAGCAGTTCTTC
TRBV6-5	TRBJ2-7	.	.	CASSKGVGYEQYF	TGTGCCAGCAGTAAGGGGGTGGGGTACGAGCAGTACTTC
TRBV2	TRBJ2-1	TRBD2	.	CASMGRAGGFNEQFF	TGTGCCAGCATGGGTAGGGCGGGAGGCTTCAATGAGCAGTTCTTC
TRBV5-1	TRBJ2-6	TRBD2	.	CASSSTLWLAGFSGANVLTF	TGCGCCAGCAGCTCGACCCTGTGGCTAGCGGGGTTCTCTGGGGCCAACGTCCTGACTTTC
TRBV10-3	TRBJ1-5	TRBD1	once	CAISDSDRDSNQPQHF	TGTGCCATCAGTGATTCGGACAGGGATAGCAATCAGCCCCAGCATTTT
TRBV6-6	TRBJ2-7	TRBD1	.	CASSYETGGSDHEQYF	TGTGCCAGCAGTTACGAGACAGGGGGCAGCGACCACGAGCAGTACTTC
TRBV13	TRBJ2-5	TRBD2	.	CASSAGTSGRALQETQYF	TGTGCCAGCAGCGCAGGGACTAGCGGGAGGGCCCTTCAAGAGACCCAGTACTTC
TRBV6-5	TRBJ1-4	.	.	CASSKRGGTEKLFF	TGTGCCAGCAGTAAAAGGGGAGGGACTGAAAAACTGTTTTTT
TRBV5-8	TRBJ2-3	TRBD2	.	CASSPTSGRSPSTDTQYF	TGTGCCAGCAGCCCGACTAGCGGGAGGTCCCCTAGCACAGATACGCAGTATTTT
TRBV14	TRBJ2-7	.	few	CASSPPKRHCYEQYF	TGTGCCAGCAGCCCCCCTAAGAGACACTGCTACGAGCAGTACTTC
TRBV27	TRBJ1-4	.	.	CASCPEGTNEKLFF	TGTGCCAGCTGCCCGGAGGGAACTAATGAAAAACTGTTTTTT
TRBV11-3	TRBJ2-2	.	few	CASSLGGPPNTGELFF	TGTGCCAGCAGCTTAGGGGGGCCACCGAACACCGGGGAGCTGTTTTTT
TRBV30	TRBJ2-1	.	.	CAWSVEGGQSYNEQFF	TGTGCCTGGAGTGTAGAAGGTGGACAGTCCTACAATGAGCAGTTCTTC
TRBV29-1	TRBJ2-7	TRBD2	.	CSVTSGSGEQYF	TGCAGCGTAACTAGCGGGAGTGGTGAGCAGTACTTC
TRBV27	TRBJ1-2	TRBD1	.	CASSPPGQVLAGYTF	TGTGCCAGCAGCCCACCGGGACAGGTTCTGGCGGGCTACACCTTC
TRBV7-8	TRBJ2-7	.	.	CASSLAETYEQYF	TGTGCCAGCAGCTTGGCGGAAACCTACGAGCAGTACTTC
TRBV7-7	TRBJ2-3	TRBD2	few	CASSLAGGPTDTQYF	TGTGCTAGCAGCTTAGCGGGAGGTCCCACAGATACGCAGTATTTT
TRBV7-8	TRBJ2-7	.	.	CASSLAGAYEQYF	TGTGCCAGCAGCTTAGCGGGAGCATACGAGCAGTACTTC
TRBV4-3	TRBJ2-1	.	.	CASSQVLEGSGSYNEQFF	TGCGCCAGCAGCCAAGTTTTGGAAGGGAGCGGCTCCTACAATGAGCAGTTCTTC
TRBV4-3	TRBJ2-5	.	.	CASSPPDRQETQYF	TGCGCCAGCAGCCCACCTGACAGGCAAGAGACCCAGTACTTC
TRBV30	TRBJ1-4	.	few	CAWRWRGSRKLFF	TGTGCCTGGAGGTGGAGGGGCAGTCGAAAACTGTTTTTT
TRBV28	TRBJ1-1	.	.	CASRGVETKQGGPEAFF	TGTGCCAGCAGGGGAGTCGAGACAAAACAGGGAGGGCCTGAAGCTTTCTTT
TRBV30	TRBJ2-7	TRBD2	.	CAWSGGRGSEQYF	TGTGCCTGGAGTGGAGGGAGGGGTAGCGAGCAGTACTTC
TRBV29-1	TRBJ2-5	.	.	CSVLRAGETQYF	TGCAGCGTTCTTAGGGCGGGGGAGACCCAGTACTTC
TRBV7-2	TRBJ2-6	.	.	CASRVLSGANVLTF	TGTGCCAGCAGGGTACTCTCTGGGGCCAACGTCCTGACTTTC
TRBV5-4	TRBJ2-2	TRBD2	.	CASSSRAGGNTGELFF	TGTGCCAGCAGCTCGAGGGCGGGAGGGAACACCGGGGAGCTGTTTTTT
TRBV14	TRBJ2-7	.	.	CASSQEGRGIYEQYF	TGTGCCAGCAGCCAAGAGGGCAGGGGCATCTACGAGCAGTACTTC
TRBV5-6	TRBJ2-7	TRBD2	.	CASSLRTRYEQYF	TGTGCCAGCAGCTTGAGGACTAGATACGAGCAGTACTTC
TRBV7-3	TRBJ2-1	.	.	CASSPAGPYNEQFF	TGTGCCAGCAGCCCTGCGGGACCTTACAATGAGCAGTTCTTC
TRBV4-2	TRBJ2-7	TRBD1	.	CASSPRGRTYEQYF	TGTGCCAGCAGCCCCAGGGGGCGCACCTACGAGCAGTACTTC
TRBV7-9	TRBJ2-5	.	.	CASSYGGSVLEQYF	TGTGCCAGCAGCTATGGGGGGTCTGTTTTAGAGCAGTACTTC
TRBV28	TRBJ1-1	.	.	CASSLDRLNTEAFF	TGTGCCAGCAGTTTGGACAGATTGAACACTGAAGCTTTCTTT
TRBV4-2	TRBJ2-7	.	.	CASSSRLVFEQYF	TGTGCCAGCAGCTCCCGACTCGTCTTCGAGCAGTACTTC